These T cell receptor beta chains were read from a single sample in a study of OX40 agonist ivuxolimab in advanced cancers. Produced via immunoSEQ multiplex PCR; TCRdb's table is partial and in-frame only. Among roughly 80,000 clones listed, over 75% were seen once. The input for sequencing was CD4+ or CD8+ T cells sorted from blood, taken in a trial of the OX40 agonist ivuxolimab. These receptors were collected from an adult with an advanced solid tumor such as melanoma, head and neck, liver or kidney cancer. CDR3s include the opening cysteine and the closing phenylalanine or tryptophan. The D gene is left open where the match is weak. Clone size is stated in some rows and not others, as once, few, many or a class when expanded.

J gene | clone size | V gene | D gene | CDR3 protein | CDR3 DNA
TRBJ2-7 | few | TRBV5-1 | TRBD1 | CASSSWTGSYEQYF | TGCGCCAGCAGCTCTTGGACAGGGAGCTACGAGCAGTACTTC
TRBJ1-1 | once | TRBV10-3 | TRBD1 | CATMDRGFSEAFF | TGTGCCACCATGGACAGGGGATTTTCTGAAGCTTTCTTT
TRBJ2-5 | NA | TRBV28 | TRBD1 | CASSLGGTGGEKQYF | TGTGCCAGCAGTTTGGGAGGGACAGGGGGCGAGAAGCAGTACTTC
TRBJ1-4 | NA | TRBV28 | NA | CASSFGGGGEKLFF | TGTGCCAGCAGTTTTGGGGGCGGTGGTGAAAAACTGTTTTTT
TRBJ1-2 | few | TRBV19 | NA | CASSWEAGYGYTF | TGTGCCAGTTCCTGGGAAGCGGGCTATGGCTACACCTTC
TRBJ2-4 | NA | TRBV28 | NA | CASSPRLAKNIQYF | TGTGCCAGCAGCCCGAGACTAGCCAAAAACATTCAGTACTTC
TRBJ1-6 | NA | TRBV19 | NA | CASSIAARENSPLHF | TGTGCCAGTAGTATAGCGGCCAGGGAAAATTCACCCCTCCACTTT
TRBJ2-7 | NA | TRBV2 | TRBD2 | CASSSSGSSYEQYF | TGTGCCAGCAGTTCGAGCGGGAGCTCCTACGAGCAGTACTTC
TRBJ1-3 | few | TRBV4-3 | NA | CASSQESWVGNTIYF | TGCGCCAGCAGCCAAGAATCCTGGGTGGGAAACACCATATATTTT
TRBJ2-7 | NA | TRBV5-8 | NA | CASSFPGYTLEQYF | TGTGCCAGCAGCTTCCCGGGTTATACTCTCGAGCAGTACTTC
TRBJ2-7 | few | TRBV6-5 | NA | CASSSRFAQYF | TGTGCCAGCAGTTCCAGGTTCGCGCAGTACTTC
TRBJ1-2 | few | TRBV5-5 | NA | CASSRDGGDYGYTF | TGTGCCAGCAGCAGGGACGGCGGCGACTATGGCTACACCTTC
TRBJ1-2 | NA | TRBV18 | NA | CASSDGRGFGYTF | TGTGCCAGCTCAGACGGTCGGGGGTTTGGCTACACCTTC
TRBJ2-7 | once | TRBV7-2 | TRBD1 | CASSFDRVREQYF | TGTGCCAGCAGCTTCGACAGGGTTCGCGAGCAGTACTTC
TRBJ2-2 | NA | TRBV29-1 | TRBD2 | CSVGLAGDTGELFF | TGCAGCGTAGGACTAGCGGGAGACACCGGGGAGCTGTTTTTT
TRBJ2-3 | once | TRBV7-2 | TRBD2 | CASSLTPRTSGTDTQYF | TGTGCCAGCAGCTTAACCCCCAGGACTAGTGGCACAGATACGCAGTATTTT
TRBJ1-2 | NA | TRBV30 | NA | CAWGGRNGGYTF | TGTGCCTGGGGAGGCCGGAATGGAGGCTACACCTTC
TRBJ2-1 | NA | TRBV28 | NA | CASSLVSVGSLGEQFF | TGTGCCAGCAGTTTAGTCTCCGTGGGCAGCCTGGGCGAGCAGTTCTTC
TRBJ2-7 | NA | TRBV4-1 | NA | CASSQFGFVREQYF | TGCGCCAGCAGCCAATTCGGCTTCGTTCGCGAGCAGTACTTC
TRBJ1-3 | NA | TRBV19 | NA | CAIVPEGHRNTIYF | TGTGCCATCGTCCCAGAGGGACACCGAAACACCATATATTTT
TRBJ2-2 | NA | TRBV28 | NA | CASSLWGQNTGELFF | TGTGCCAGCAGTTTATGGGGACAGAACACCGGGGAGCTGTTTTTT
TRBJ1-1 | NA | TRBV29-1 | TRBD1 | CSVLGQGWNTEAFF | TGCAGCGTGCTTGGACAGGGGTGGAACACTGAAGCTTTCTTT
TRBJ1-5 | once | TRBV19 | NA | CASSAPYQPQHF | TGTGCCAGTAGCGCTCCCTATCAGCCCCAGCATTTT
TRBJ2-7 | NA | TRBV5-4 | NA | CASSLVPAGSSSYEQYF | TGTGCCAGCAGCTTGGTTCCAGCAGGGTCGAGCTCCTACGAGCAGTACTTC
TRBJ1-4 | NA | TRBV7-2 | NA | CASSRSNNEKLFF | TGTGCCAGCAGCCGAAGTAACAATGAAAAACTGTTTTTT
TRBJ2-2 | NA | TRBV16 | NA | CASSQGTLDTGELFF | TGTGCCAGCAGCCAAGGTACCCTGGACACCGGGGAGCTGTTTTTT
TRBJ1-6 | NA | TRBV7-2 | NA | CASSLATGRDSPLHF | TGTGCCAGCAGCTTAGCGACGGGGAGGGATTCACCCCTCCACTTT
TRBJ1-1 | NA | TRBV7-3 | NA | CASSTAGLNTEAFF | TGTGCCAGCAGTACTGCAGGGTTGAACACTGAAGCTTTCTTT
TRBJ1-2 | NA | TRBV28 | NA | CASGGRPGYGYTF | TGTGCCAGCGGAGGGCGGCCGGGGTATGGCTACACCTTC
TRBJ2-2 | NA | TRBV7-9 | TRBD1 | CASSPRGTADTGELFF | TGTGCCAGCAGCCCGAGAGGGACAGCCGACACCGGGGAGCTGTTTTTT
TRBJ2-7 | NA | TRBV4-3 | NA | CASSQGGVVEQYF | TGCGCCAGCAGCCAAGGAGGAGTAGTCGAGCAGTACTTC
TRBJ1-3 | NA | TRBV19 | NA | CASSIRTASGNTIYF | TGTGCCAGTAGTATCAGGACGGCCTCTGGAAACACCATATATTTT
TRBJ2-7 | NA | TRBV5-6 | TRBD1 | CASSFQGQGGLSYEQYF | TGTGCCAGCAGCTTTCAGGGACAGGGAGGATTAAGCTACGAGCAGTACTTC
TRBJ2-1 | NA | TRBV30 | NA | CAWRLGDEQFF | TGTGCCTGGAGACTTGGGGATGAGCAGTTCTTC
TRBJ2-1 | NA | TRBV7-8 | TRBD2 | CASSLSAGGSGREADNEQFF | TGTGCCAGCAGCTTATCGGCGGGTGGTAGCGGGAGGGAAGCGGACAATGAGCAGTTCTTC
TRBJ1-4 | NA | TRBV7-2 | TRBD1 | CASGTGGNEKLFF | TGTGCCAGTGGGACAGGGGGAAATGAAAAACTGTTTTTT
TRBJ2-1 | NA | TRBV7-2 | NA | CASSLDGRSSYNEQFF | TGTGCCAGCAGCTTAGATGGCAGGAGCTCCTACAATGAGCAGTTCTTC
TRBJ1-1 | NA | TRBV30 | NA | CAWSVISTEAFF | TGTGCCTGGAGTGTAATTAGCACTGAAGCTTTCTTT
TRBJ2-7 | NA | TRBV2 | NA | CASKPRGDEQYF | TGTGCCAGCAAGCCCCGGGGCGACGAGCAGTACTTC
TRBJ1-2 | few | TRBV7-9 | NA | CASSPLTGEGYTF | TGTGCCAGCAGCCCCCTGACCGGGGAAGGCTACACCTTC
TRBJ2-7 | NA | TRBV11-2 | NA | CASSLGGTGLYEQYF | TGTGCCAGCAGCTTAGGAGGCACAGGACTCTACGAGCAGTACTTC